Below, one T cell receptor (beta chain) is given with its context. Treatment here: randomized to nivolumab then ipilimumab (arm A) or the reverse (arm B). None of the patients previously received DNA-damaging chemotherapy. Live CD3+CD8+ CD19− CD56− cells were sorted from PBMCs. These data originate in a study of sequential checkpoint blockade in melanoma. About the study: Arm A got nivolumab then ipilimumab; arm B the reverse, 1:1. After both sequences, patients received maintenance nivolumab.

Libraries were prepared by immunoSEQ multiplex PCR; TCRdb keeps only in-frame clonotypes and omits some of them. The table includes about 18,000 clones, 56% detected once. Germline CDR1 MGHRA, CDR2 YSYEKL. The CDR3 extends over 16 amino acids. V lost 0 bases, J lost 1 base, and 5 bases stayed unmatched. The sample here was CD8+ T cells sorted from blood (inferred from file names), taken from a patient given nivolumab and ipilimumab in sequence. This clonotype was obtained from a human donor with melanoma. The chain couples TRBV4-1 to TRBJ2-7; 8 bases agree with TRBD2. CDR3 region: CASSQDPSGWSYEQYF. The CDR3 DNA reads as TGCGCCAGCAGCCAAGATCCTAGCGGGTGGTCCTACGAGCAGTACTTC.